The 2 T cell receptor beta chains below were found in one sample sequenced in a study of OX40 agonist ivuxolimab in advanced cancers. Here immunoSEQ multiplex PCR was the method, and the copy in TCRdb shows in-frame clones only, minus some. The repertoire holds 55,000 to 70,000 clones, with about 82% as singletons. The specimen was CD4+ or CD8+ T cells sorted from blood, collected in a trial of the OX40 agonist ivuxolimab. All receptors come from an adult with an advanced solid tumor such as melanoma, head and neck, liver or kidney cancer.

CDR3 DNA sequence: TGTGCCACCAGCAGAGGACAGATCCAAGAGACCCAGTACTTC. This codes for CATSRGQIQETQYF. This chain uses TRBV15 with TRBJ2-5; perhaps TRBD1 as D (5 bases). The CDR3 spans 14 residues. The ends were cut back, 1 base at V and 1 base at J, with 7 bases in the middle. Germline values: CDR1 LNHNV, CDR2 YYDKDF (reference sequence).

This rearrangement joins TRBV27 to TRBJ1-5, with D perhaps matching TRBD1 (5 bases). Per the germline V gene, CDR1 is MNHEY and CDR2 is SMNVEV (reference sequence). The V end lost 2 bases, the J end lost 6 bases, and 11 bases lay between the germline ends. The CDR3 is 14 residues long. CDR3 sequence reads: CASSLQGAFQPQHF. The CDR3 DNA is TGTGCCAGCAGTTTACAGGGTGCGTTTCAGCCCCAGCATTTT.